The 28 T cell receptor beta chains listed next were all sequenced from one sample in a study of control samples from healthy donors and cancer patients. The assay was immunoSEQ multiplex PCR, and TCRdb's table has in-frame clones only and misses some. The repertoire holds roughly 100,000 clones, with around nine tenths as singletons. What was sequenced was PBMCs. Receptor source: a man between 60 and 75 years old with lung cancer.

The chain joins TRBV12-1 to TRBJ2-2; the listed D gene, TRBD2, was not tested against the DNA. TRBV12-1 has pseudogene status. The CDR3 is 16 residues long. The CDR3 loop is CASSHLGGGNTGELFF. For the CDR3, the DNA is TGTGCCAGCAGCCACCTAGGGGGGGGAAACACCGGGGAGCTGTTTTTT.

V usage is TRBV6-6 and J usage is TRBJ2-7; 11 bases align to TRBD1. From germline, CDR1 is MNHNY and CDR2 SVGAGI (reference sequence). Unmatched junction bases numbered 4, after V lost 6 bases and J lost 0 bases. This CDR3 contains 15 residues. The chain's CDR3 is CASRPGTGGSYEQYF. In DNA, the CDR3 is TGTGCCAGCAGGCCAGGGACAGGGGGCTCCTACGAGCAGTACTTC.

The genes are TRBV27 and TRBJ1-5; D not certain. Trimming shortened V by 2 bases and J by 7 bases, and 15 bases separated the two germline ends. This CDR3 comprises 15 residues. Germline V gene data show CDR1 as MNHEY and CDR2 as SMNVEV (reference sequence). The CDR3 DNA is TGTGCCAGCAGTTTAATGGGCGGATTTAACCAGCCCCAGCATTTT. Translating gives CASSLMGGFNQPQHF.

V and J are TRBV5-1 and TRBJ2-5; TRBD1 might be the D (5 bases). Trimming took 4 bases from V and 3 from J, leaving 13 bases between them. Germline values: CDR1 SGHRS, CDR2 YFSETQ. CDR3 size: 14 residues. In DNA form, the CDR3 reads TGCGCCAGCAGCAAAACAGGTGGGGAAGAGACCCAGTACTTC. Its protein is CASSKTGGEETQYF.

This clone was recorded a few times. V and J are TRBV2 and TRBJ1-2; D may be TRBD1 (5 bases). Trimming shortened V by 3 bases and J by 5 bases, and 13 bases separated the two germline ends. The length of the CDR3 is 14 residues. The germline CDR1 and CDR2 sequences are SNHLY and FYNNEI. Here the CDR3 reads CASSDARGGYGYTF. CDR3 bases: TGTGCCAGCAGTGATGCCCGGGGGGGGTATGGCTACACCTTC.

CDR3 bases: TGCGCCAGCAGCCAAGGAACGGGTCCGCCCCAGCATTTT. Its translation is CASSQGTGPPQHF. The V gene is TRBV4-1, the J gene TRBJ1-5, with no clear D. Germline lookup yields CDR1 MGHRA and CDR2 YSYEKL. Trimming removed 1 base at V and 9 bases at J, with 10 bases between. This CDR3 has 13 amino acids.

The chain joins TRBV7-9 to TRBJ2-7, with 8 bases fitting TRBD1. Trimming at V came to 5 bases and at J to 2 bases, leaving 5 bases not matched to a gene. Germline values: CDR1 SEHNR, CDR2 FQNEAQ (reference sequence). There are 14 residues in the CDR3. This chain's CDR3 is CASSPDRAPYEQYF. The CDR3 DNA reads TGTGCCAGCAGCCCGGACAGGGCGCCCTACGAGCAGTACTTC.

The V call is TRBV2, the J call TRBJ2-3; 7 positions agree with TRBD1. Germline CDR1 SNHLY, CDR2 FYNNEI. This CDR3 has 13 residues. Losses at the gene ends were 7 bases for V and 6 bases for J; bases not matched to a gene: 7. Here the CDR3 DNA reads TGTGCCAGCACAGGGGGTGGACGGGATACGCAGTATTTT. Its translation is CASTGGGRDTQYF.

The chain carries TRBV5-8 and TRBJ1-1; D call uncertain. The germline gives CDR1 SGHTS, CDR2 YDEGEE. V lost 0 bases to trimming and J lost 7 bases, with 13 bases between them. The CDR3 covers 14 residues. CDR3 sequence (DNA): TGTGCCAGCAGCTTGGAAATCTCCCTTTTTGAAGCTTTCTTT. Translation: CASSLEISLFEAFF.

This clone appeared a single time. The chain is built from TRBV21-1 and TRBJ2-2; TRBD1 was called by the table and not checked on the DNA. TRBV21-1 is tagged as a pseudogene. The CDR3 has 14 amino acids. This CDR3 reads CASSRRQSTGELFF. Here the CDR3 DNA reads TGTGCCAGCAGCAGAAGACAGTCCACCGGGGAGCTGTTTTTT.

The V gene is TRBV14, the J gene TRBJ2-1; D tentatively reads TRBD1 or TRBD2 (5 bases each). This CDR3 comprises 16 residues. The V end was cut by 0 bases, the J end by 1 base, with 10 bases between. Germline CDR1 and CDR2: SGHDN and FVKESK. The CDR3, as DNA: TGTGCCAGCAGCCAAGAGGGACGGGGTTCCTACAATGAGCAGTTCTTC. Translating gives CASSQEGRGSYNEQFF.

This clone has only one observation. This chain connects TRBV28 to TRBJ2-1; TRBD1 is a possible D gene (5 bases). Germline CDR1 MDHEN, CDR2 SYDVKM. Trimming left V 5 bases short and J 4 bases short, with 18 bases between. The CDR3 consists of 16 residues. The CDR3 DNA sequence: TGTGCCAGCAGTCGAACAGGTCTGGGCCCTTACAATGAGCAGTTCTTC. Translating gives CASSRTGLGPYNEQFF.

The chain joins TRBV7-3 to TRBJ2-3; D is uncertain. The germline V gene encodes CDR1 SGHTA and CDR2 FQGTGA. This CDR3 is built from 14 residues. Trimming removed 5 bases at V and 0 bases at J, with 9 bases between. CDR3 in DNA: TGTGCCAGCAGCCCTGTATCTAGCACAGATACGCAGTATTTT. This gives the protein CASSPVSSTDTQYF.

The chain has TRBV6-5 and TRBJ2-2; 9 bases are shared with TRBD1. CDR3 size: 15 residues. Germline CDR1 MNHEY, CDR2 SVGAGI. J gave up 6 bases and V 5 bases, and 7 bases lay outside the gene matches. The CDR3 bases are TGTGCCAGCAGTACAGGGGGCAGGGGGGCCGGGGAGCTGTTTTTT. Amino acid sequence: CASSTGGRGAGELFF.

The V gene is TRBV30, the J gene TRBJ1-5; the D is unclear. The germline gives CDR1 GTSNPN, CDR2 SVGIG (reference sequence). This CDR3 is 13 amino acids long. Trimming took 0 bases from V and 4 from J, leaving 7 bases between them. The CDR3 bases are TGTGCCTGGAGTGTATATCCGAATCAGCCCCAGCATTTT. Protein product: CAWSVYPNQPQHF.

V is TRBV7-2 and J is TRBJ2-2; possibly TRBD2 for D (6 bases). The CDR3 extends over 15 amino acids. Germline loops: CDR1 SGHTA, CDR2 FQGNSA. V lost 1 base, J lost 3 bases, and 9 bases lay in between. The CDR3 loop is CASSLVGGHTGELFF. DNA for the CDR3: TGTGCCAGCAGCTTAGTCGGGGGTCACACCGGGGAGCTGTTTTTT.

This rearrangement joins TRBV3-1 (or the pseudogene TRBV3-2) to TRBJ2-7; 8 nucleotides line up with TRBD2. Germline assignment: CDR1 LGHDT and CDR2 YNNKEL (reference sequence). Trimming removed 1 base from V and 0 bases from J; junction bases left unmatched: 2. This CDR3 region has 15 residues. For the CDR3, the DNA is TGTGCCAGCAGCCAAGCTAGCGGGTACTCCTACGAGCAGTACTTC. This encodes CASSQASGYSYEQYF.

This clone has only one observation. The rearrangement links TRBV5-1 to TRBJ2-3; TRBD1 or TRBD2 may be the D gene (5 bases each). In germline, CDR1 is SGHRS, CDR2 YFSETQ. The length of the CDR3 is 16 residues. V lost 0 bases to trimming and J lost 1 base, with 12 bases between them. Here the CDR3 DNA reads TGCGCCAGCAGCTTGGAATTTGGGGGTGGCACAGATACGCAGTATTTT. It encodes CASSLEFGGGTDTQYF.

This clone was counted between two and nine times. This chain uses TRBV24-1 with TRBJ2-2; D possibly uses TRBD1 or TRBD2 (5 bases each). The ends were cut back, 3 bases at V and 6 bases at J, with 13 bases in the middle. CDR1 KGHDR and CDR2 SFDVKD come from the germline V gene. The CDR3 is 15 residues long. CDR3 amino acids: CATSDGTRGAGELFF. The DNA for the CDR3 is TGTGCCACCAGTGATGGGACCCGAGGTGCCGGGGAGCTGTTTTTT.

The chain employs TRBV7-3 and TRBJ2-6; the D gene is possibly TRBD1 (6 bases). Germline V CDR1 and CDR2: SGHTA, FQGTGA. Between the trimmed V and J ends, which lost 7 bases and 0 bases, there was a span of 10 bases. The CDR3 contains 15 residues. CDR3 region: CASTEDSSGANVLTF. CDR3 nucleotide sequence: TGTGCCAGCACCGAGGACAGCTCTGGGGCCAACGTCCTGACTTTC.

CDR3 nucleotides: TGTGCCATCTCTCAAGGGCCGGTGAACACTGAAGCTTTCTTT. Protein sequence: CAISQGPVNTEAFF. The chain joins TRBV3-1 (or the pseudogene TRBV3-2) to TRBJ1-1; no firm D call. Trimming took off 10 bases at V and 0 bases at J, with 15 bases between the two ends. Looked up from germline, CDR1 is LGHDT and CDR2 is YNNKEL (reference sequence). This CDR3 comprises 14 residues.

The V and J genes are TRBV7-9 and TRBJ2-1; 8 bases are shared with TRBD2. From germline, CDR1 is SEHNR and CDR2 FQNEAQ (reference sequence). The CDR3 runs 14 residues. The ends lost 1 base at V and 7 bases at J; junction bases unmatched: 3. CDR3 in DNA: TGTGCCAGCAGCTTAGAAGGACTAGCTAATGAGCAGTTCTTC. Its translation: CASSLEGLANEQFF.

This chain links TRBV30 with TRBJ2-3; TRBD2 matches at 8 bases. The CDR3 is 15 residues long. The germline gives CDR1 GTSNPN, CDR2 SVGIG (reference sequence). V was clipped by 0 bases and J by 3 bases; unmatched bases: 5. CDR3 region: CAWSVISGATDTQYF. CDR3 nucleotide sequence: TGTGCCTGGAGTGTAATTAGCGGGGCAACAGATACGCAGTATTTT.

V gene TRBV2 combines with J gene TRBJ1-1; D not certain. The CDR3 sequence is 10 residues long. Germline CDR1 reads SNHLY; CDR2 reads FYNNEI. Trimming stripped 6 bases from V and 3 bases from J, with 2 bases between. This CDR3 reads CASSDTEAFF. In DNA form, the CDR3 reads TGTGCCAGCAGCGACACTGAAGCTTTCTTT.

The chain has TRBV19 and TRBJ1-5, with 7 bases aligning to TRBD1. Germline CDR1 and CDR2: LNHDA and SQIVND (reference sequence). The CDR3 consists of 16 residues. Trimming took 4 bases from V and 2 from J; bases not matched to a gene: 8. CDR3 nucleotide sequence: TGTGCCAGTAGTACCTCAGGGGGGAGAGGCAATCAGCCCCAGCATTTT. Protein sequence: CASSTSGGRGNQPQHF.

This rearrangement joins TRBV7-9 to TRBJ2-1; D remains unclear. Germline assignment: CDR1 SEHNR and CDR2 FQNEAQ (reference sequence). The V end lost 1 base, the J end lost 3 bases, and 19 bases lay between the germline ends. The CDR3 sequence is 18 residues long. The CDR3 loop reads CASSLEVGLGYSYNEQFF. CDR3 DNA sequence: TGTGCCAGCAGCTTAGAGGTGGGCTTGGGGTACAGCTACAATGAGCAGTTCTTC.

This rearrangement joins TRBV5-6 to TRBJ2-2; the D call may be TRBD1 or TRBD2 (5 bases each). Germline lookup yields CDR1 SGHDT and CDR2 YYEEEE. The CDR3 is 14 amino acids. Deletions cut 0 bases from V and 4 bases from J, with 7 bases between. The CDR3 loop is CASSLDGGTGELFF. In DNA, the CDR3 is TGTGCCAGCAGCTTGGATGGGGGCACCGGGGAGCTGTTTTTT.

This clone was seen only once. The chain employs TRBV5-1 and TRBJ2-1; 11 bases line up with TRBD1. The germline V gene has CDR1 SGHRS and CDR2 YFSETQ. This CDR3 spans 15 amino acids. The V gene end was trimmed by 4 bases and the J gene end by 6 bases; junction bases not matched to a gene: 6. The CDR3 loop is CASSPGTGGPNEQFF. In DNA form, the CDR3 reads TGCGCCAGCAGCCCCGGGACAGGGGGTCCCAATGAGCAGTTCTTC.